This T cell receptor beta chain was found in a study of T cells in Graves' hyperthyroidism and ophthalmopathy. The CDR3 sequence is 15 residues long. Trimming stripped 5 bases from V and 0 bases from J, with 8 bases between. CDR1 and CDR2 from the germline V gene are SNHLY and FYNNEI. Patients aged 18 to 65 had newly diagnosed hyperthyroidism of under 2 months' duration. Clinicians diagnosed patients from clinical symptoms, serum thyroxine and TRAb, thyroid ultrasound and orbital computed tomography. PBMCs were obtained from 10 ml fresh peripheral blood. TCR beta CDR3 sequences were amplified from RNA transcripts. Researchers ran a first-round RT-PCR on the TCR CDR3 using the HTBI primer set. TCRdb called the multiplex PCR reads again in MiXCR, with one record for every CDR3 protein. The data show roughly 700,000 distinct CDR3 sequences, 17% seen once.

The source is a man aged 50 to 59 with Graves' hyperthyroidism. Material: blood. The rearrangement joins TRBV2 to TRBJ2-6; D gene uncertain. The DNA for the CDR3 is TGTGCCAGCAGTATTGGTTACTCTGGGGCCAACGTCCTGACTTTC. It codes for CASSIGYSGANVLTF.